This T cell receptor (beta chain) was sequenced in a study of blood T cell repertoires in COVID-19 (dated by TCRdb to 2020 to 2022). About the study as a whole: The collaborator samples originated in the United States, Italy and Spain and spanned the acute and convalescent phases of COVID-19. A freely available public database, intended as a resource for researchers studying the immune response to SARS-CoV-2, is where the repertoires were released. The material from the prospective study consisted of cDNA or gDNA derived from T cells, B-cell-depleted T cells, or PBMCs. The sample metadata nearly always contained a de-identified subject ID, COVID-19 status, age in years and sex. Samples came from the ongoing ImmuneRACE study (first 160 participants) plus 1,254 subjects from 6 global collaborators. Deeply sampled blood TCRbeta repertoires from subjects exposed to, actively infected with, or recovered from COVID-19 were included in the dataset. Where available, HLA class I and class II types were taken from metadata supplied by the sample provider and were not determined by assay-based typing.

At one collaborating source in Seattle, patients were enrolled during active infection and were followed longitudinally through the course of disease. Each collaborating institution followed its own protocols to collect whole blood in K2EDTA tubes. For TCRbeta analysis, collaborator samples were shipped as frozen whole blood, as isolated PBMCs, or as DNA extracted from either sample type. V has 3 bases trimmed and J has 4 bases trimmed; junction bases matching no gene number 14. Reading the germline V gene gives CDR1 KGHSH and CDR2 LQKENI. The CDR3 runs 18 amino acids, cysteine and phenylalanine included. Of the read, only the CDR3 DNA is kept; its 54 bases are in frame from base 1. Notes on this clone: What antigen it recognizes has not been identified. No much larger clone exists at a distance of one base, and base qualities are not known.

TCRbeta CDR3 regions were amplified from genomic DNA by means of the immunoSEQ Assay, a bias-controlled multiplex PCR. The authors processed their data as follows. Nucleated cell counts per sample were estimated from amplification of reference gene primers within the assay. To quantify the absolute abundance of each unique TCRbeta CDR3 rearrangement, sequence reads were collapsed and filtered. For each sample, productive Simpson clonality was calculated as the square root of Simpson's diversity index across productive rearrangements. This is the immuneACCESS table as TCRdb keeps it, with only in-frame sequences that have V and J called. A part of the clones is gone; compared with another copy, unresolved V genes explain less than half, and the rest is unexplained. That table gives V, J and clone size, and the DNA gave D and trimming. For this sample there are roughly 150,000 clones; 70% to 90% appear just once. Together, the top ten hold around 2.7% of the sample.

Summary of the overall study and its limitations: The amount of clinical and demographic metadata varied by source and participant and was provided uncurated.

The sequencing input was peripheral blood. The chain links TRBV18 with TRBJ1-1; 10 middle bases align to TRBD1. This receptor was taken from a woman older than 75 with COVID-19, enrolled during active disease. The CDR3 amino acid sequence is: CASSPRSTGTGVPTEAFF. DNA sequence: TGTGCCAGCTCACCCAGATCCACCGGGACAGGGGTGCCCACTGAAGCTTTCTTT.